Sequencing of this T cell receptor beta chain was carried out in a study of blood T cell repertoires in COVID-19. Study-wide context: Researchers got acute and convalescent COVID-19 samples from the United States, Italy and Spain. T cells, B-cell-depleted T cells, or PBMCs supplied cDNA or gDNA.

Per the germline V gene, CDR1 is SGHNT and CDR2 is YYREEE (reference sequence). Between the trimmed V and J ends, which lost 1 base and 6 bases, there was a span of 10 bases. The CDR3 runs 14 residues. As handled by the study authors: How many nucleated cells were present was estimated from reference gene primer amplification. Sequencing used immunoSEQ multiplex PCR; TCRdb keeps in-frame clones, though not all of them. V and J calls and clone size are given by that table; D and trimming were obtained from the DNA. The table shows 76,000 or so clones, with around 85% occurring only once. The sequence came from a man between 25 and 39 years old with acute or convalescent COVID-19. Material: peripheral blood. The V and J genes are TRBV5-4 and TRBJ2-2; tentatively, D is TRBD1 (6 bases). In DNA form, the CDR3 reads TGTGCCAGCAGCTTGAACACAGGGTCCGGGGAGCTGTTTTTT. Its translation is CASSLNTGSGELFF.